Reported below is one T cell receptor (beta chain). These data are taken from a study of T cells in Graves' hyperthyroidism and ophthalmopathy. Study at large: Peripheral blood was drawn at first diagnosis, prior to all treatment.

The source material, RNA transcripts, was used to amplify TCR beta CDR3 regions. First-round RT-PCR of the TCR CDR3 relied on the HTBI primer set. Using its own MiXCR run on the multiplex PCR reads, TCRdb lists one record per CDR3 protein. This sample has roughly 290,000 distinct CDR3 sequences, with about a sixth found just once. In germline, CDR1 is MNHGY, CDR2 SVAAGI. V lost 4 bases, J lost 7 bases, and 16 bases lay in between. This CDR3 is 15 amino acids long. Diagnosing involved the use of clinical symptoms, serum thyroxine and TRAb, thyroid ultrasound and orbital computed tomography. PBMCs came from about 10 ml fresh peripheral blood.

The specimen sequenced was blood. The rearrangement joins TRBV6-9 to TRBJ1-4; no firm D call. This TCR was sampled from an older woman with Graves' ophthalmopathy. The CDR3 spells CASSSPSSEGEKLFF. CDR3 in DNA: TGTGCCAGCAGTTCCCCTTCGTCGGAGGGTGAAAAACTGTTTTTT.